A selection of T cell receptor beta chains follows, all from one sample in a study of T cells in localized non-small cell lung cancer. Profiling relied on immunoSEQ multiplex PCR, and the TCRdb table lists in-frame clones only, not all of them. This table has about 830 clones, around 30% appearing once. Sequences were derived from lung tumor tissue, sampled before any cancer treatment. Receptors were obtained from a male donor aged 60 or over with stage III lung adenocarcinoma. The CDR3 runs from the conserved cysteine through the conserved F or W. Each record gives: CDR3 DNA, CDR3 protein, J gene, clone size, V gene, D gene. A D gene is named only where the DNA matches it firmly. Size is omitted from some rows. Given values are once, few, many or a class for expanded clones.

DNA: TGCGCCAGCAGCTTGGGATTGGGGGATAGTGAAAAACTGTTTTTT
CDR3: CASSLGLGDSEKLFF
J: TRBJ1-4
size: once
V: TRBV5-1
D: .

DNA: TGTGCCAGCTCCGACAGGGTGACAGATACGCAGTATTTT
CDR3: CASSDRVTDTQYF
J: TRBJ2-3
size: few
V: TRBV14
D: TRBD1

DNA: TGTGCCACCTCACAGGGTCCCTACGAGCAGTACTTC
CDR3: CATSQGPYEQYF
J: TRBJ2-7
size: .
V: TRBV2
D: .

DNA: TGTGCCATCAGTGAGCCAACCGGGACACCTCAGTACTTC
CDR3: CAISEPTGTPQYF
J: TRBJ2-7
size: large
V: TRBV10-3
D: .

DNA: TGTGCCAGCAGTTCCTACAACTATGGCTACACCTTC
CDR3: CASSSYNYGYTF
J: TRBJ1-2
size: .
V: TRBV9
D: .

DNA: TGTGCCAGCTCCGGGGGCAATAGGGAGACCCAGTACTTC
CDR3: CASSGGNRETQYF
J: TRBJ2-5
size: few
V: TRBV18
D: .

DNA: TGTGCCAGCAATATAGGGGCCAATACGCAGTATTTT
CDR3: CASNIGANTQYF
J: TRBJ2-3
size: .
V: TRBV9
D: .

DNA: TGTGCCAGCAGCTTAACCCGAGGGAGTAAGACCCAGTACTTC
CDR3: CASSLTRGSKTQYF
J: TRBJ2-5
size: .
V: TRBV11-3
D: .

DNA: TGCGCCAGCAGCCAAGTCACGGGACAAAAAGTACCCCTCCACTTT
CDR3: CASSQVTGQKVPLHF
J: TRBJ1-6
size: .
V: TRBV1
D: .

DNA: TGTGCCAGCAGCCCCGGGACTAGATACACCGGGGAGCTGTTTTTT
CDR3: CASSPGTRYTGELFF
J: TRBJ2-2
size: .
V: TRBV7-6
D: TRBD2

DNA: TGTGCCAGCAGTGAGGACTACACCGGGGAGCTGTTTTTT
CDR3: CASSEDYTGELFF
J: TRBJ2-2
size: large
V: TRBV9
D: .

DNA: TGTGCCAGCAGTAAAGGAGGTCCTAATGAAAAACTGTTTTTT
CDR3: CASSKGGPNEKLFF
J: TRBJ1-4
size: .
V: TRBV6-1
D: .

DNA: TGTGCCAGCAGTGTTCGGTCGAGGGGCCGAGAGACCCAGTACTTC
CDR3: CASSVRSRGRETQYF
J: TRBJ2-5
size: few
V: TRBV9
D: .

DNA: TGTGCCAGTAGTATCCGTGAGGGGGGAGGGAGCACTGAAGCTTTCTTT
CDR3: CASSIREGGGSTEAFF
J: TRBJ1-1
size: .
V: TRBV19
D: .

DNA: TGTGCCTGGAACTCGGCTAATTTCATGAACACTGAAGCTTTCTTT
CDR3: CAWNSANFMNTEAFF
J: TRBJ1-1
size: few
V: TRBV30
D: .

DNA: TGTGCCAGCAGCTTGAACGAAGGACAGGGAGGTTCGAACTTC
CDR3: CASSLNEGQGGSNF
J: TRBJ2-4
size: large
V: TRBV11-3
D: TRBD1

DNA: TGTGCCAGCAGTGAATCCGGTGTTTGGTCTGAAGCTTTCTTT
CDR3: CASSESGVWSEAFF
J: TRBJ1-1
size: .
V: TRBV25-1
D: .

DNA: TGTGCCAGCAGCGACCTAGCCGGGTCCGGGACAACTAACAATGAGCAGTTCTTC
CDR3: CASSDLAGSGTTNNEQFF
J: TRBJ2-1
size: .
V: TRBV11-3
D: .

DNA: TGTGCCAGCACCGAACGTCGCCAGATCCCTGAAGCTTTCTTT
CDR3: CASTERRQIPEAFF
J: TRBJ1-1
size: .
V: TRBV6-8
D: .

DNA: TGTGCCAGCAGCTTAGGACAGGGTACCGGGGAGCTGTTTTTT
CDR3: CASSLGQGTGELFF
J: TRBJ2-2
size: .
V: TRBV11-3
D: TRBD1

DNA: TGTGCCATCAGTTCGGGGGTGAACACTGAAGCTTTCTTT
CDR3: CAISSGVNTEAFF
J: TRBJ1-1
size: .
V: TRBV6-8
D: .

DNA: TGTGCCAGCAGTTCCCCGGGACAGGGGGCCTATGGCTACACCTTC
CDR3: CASSSPGQGAYGYTF
J: TRBJ1-2
size: .
V: TRBV6-8
D: TRBD1

DNA: TGCAGCGTTCGCTACGGGGAAAACACCATATATTTT
CDR3: CSVRYGENTIYF
J: TRBJ1-3
size: few
V: TRBV29-1
D: .

DNA: TGCAGCGTGGTATTGGAAGTAGGCTACGAGCAGTACTTC
CDR3: CSVVLEVGYEQYF
J: TRBJ2-7
size: .
V: TRBV29-1
D: .

DNA: TGTGCCAGCAGCCCGGGACTAATCACAGATACGCAGTATTTT
CDR3: CASSPGLITDTQYF
J: TRBJ2-3
size: few
V: TRBV11-3
D: TRBD2

DNA: TGTGCCAGCAGCCAGGGGGCTAACTATGGCTACACCTTC
CDR3: CASSQGANYGYTF
J: TRBJ1-2
size: .
V: TRBV6-8
D: TRBD1

DNA: TGTGCCAGCAGTTTGGTGTCCGGTTACGAGCAGTACTTC
CDR3: CASSLVSGYEQYF
J: TRBJ2-7
size: few
V: TRBV22-1
D: .

DNA: TGTGCCAGCAGTTTCGGCGGGGAGGGCAATCAGCCCCAGCATTTT
CDR3: CASSFGGEGNQPQHF
J: TRBJ1-5
size: .
V: TRBV2
D: .

DNA: TGTGCCAGCAGCTTAGGGTACAGGGGGGTTACTGAAGCTTTCTTT
CDR3: CASSLGYRGVTEAFF
J: TRBJ1-1
size: few
V: TRBV11-3
D: TRBD1

DNA: TGTGCCTGGAGTGAGATCAGGACGTTTTATGGCTACACCTTC
CDR3: CAWSEIRTFYGYTF
J: TRBJ1-2
size: .
V: TRBV30
D: .

DNA: TGTGCCAGCAGCTTAGATGGGAGGAACCAAGAGACCCAGTACTTC
CDR3: CASSLDGRNQETQYF
J: TRBJ2-5
size: medium-sized
V: TRBV11-3
D: .

DNA: TGTGCCAGCAGCGCCCGGACAGGCGAAACCAACTCCTATAATTCACCCCTCCACTTT
CDR3: CASSARTGETNSYNSPLHF
J: TRBJ1-6
size: medium-sized
V: TRBV11-3
D: TRBD1

DNA: TGTGCCTGGAGTGTACAGGACAGGGGACGGGAGCAGTACTTC
CDR3: CAWSVQDRGREQYF
J: TRBJ2-7
size: .
V: TRBV30
D: TRBD1